The next 6 T cell receptor beta chains were all read from a single sample in a study of cytomegalovirus exposure and HLA in healthy donors. The PCR made use of 60 Vbeta and 13 Jbeta primers. TCRdb's table, derived via immunoSEQ multiplex PCR, lists solely in-frame clones and lacks some. The profile shows around 200,000 clones, approximately 80% of them singletons. The sequenced sample consisted of PBMCs. The source of these receptors is a woman in her forties in good health and CMV-seronegative.

This clone was detected a few times. The V call is TRBV5-1, the J call TRBJ1-1; 7 positions agree with TRBD1. CDR1 is SGHRS, CDR2 YFSETQ, per germline. Unmatched junction bases numbered 3, after V lost 3 bases and J lost 1 base. This CDR3 is 14 amino acids long. Here the CDR3 DNA reads TGCGCCAGCAGCTATACAGGGGCGAACACTGAAGCTTTCTTT. Encoded protein: CASSYTGANTEAFF.

The gene calls are TRBV10-2 and TRBJ1-2; D gene unclear. Between the trimmed V and J ends, which lost 6 bases and 4 bases, there was a span of 12 bases. Germline V gene data show CDR1 as WSHSY and CDR2 as SAAADI. The CDR3 runs to 13 residues. This CDR3 reads CASSDTAVYGYTF. Here the CDR3 DNA reads TGCGCCAGCAGCGATACAGCGGTCTATGGCTACACCTTC.

V gene TRBV2 combines with J gene TRBJ2-5; 8 nucleotides agree with TRBD2. CDR1 and CDR2 (germline): SNHLY, FYNNEI. The CDR3 has 16 residues. The junction had 11 bases not matched to a gene; V was cut back by 3 bases and J by 5 bases. The CDR3 here is CASSDTYGRGVETQYF. CDR3 nucleotide sequence: TGTGCCAGCAGTGATACCTACGGGCGGGGGGTCGAGACCCAGTACTTC. Based on the CDR3 plus reference TRBV2 and TRBJ2-5, the full variable domain is EPEVTQTPSHQVTQMGQEVILRCVPISNHLYFYWYRQILGQKVEFLVSFYNNEISEKSEIFDDQFSVERPDGSNFTLKIRSTKLEDSAMYFCASSDTYGRGVETQYFGPGTRLLVL.

This chain connects TRBV7-9 to TRBJ2-7, with TRBD2 matching over 9 bases. The CDR3 totals 14 residues. In germline, CDR1 is SEHNR, CDR2 FQNEAQ (reference sequence). J lost 3 bases, V lost 5 bases, and 5 bases had no gene match. CDR3 sequence reads: CASSPGLAHYEQYF. The CDR3, as DNA: TGTGCCAGCAGCCCCGGACTAGCGCACTACGAGCAGTACTTC. Full variable domain (remainder filled in from reference TRBV7-9 and TRBJ2-7): DTGVSQNPRHKITKRGQNVTFRCDPISEHNRLYWYRQTLGQGPEFLTYFQNEAQLEKSRLLSDRFSAERPKGSFSTLEIQRTEQGDSAMYLCASSPGLAHYEQYFGPGTRLTVT.

This chain uses TRBV25-1 with TRBJ2-7; no definite D call. From germline, CDR1 is MGHDK and CDR2 SYGVNS. With 5 bases removed from V and 0 bases from J, the gap between germline ends came to 2 bases. This CDR3 region has 11 residues. CDR3 bases: TGTGCCAGCAGTCACTCCTACGAGCAGTACTTC. Protein product: CASSHSYEQYF.

V is TRBV30 and J is TRBJ2-7; 7 bases align to TRBD1. This CDR3 comprises 11 residues. V was clipped by 2 bases and J by 6 bases; unmatched bases: 1. The germline gives CDR1 GTSNPN, CDR2 SVGIG (reference sequence). CDR3 region: CAWSSGGEQYF. Here the CDR3 DNA reads TGTGCCTGGAGTTCAGGGGGCGAGCAGTACTTC.